Listed here are 9 T cell receptor beta chains from one sample, sequenced in a study of blood T cell repertoires in COVID-19. Here immunoSEQ multiplex PCR was the method, and the copy in TCRdb shows in-frame clones only, minus some. The sample holds about 150,000 clones, about 85% seen once. The sequencing sample was made of peripheral blood. Every receptor here comes from a man in his 60s with COVID-19, enrolled during active disease.

This clone was seen once. The chain employs TRBV11-2 and TRBJ2-3; 8 nucleotides agree with TRBD1. Trimming took 3 bases from V and 2 from J; bases not matched to a gene: 1. Germline V lookup: CDR1 SGHAT, CDR2 FQNNGV. The CDR3 loop spans 14 amino acids. This CDR3 reads CASSLGQATDTQYF. The CDR3 DNA reads TGTGCCAGCAGCTTGGGACAGGCCACAGATACGCAGTATTTT.

This clone occurred once. The chain joins TRBV6-4 to TRBJ2-7; D not certain. The CDR3 contains 12 residues. The germline V and J ends were trimmed by 7 bases and 0 bases, with 7 bases remaining between them. The germline V gene has CDR1 MRHNA and CDR2 SNTAGT. CDR3 protein: CASIPRSYEQYF. The CDR3 nucleotides are TGTGCCAGCATTCCTCGCTCCTACGAGCAGTACTTC.

Worth noting for this clone: In the same sample, other DNA sequences code for this CDR3. V gene TRBV18 combines with J gene TRBJ1-1, with a weak D call TRBD1 (5 bases). Germline CDR1 KGHSH, CDR2 LQKENI. The CDR3 runs to 13 residues. The ends were cut back, 4 bases at V and 1 base at J, with 7 bases in the middle. The DNA for the CDR3 is TGTGCCAGCTCACTTGGACAGAACACTGAAGCTTTCTTT. Translated, it gives CASSLGQNTEAFF. Combining the CDR3 with reference TRBV18 and TRBJ1-1 gives the whole variable domain NAGVMQNPRHLVRRRGQEARLRCSPMKGHSHVYWYRQLPEEGLKFMVYLQKENIIDESGMPKERFSAEFPKEGPSILRIQQVVRGDSAAYFCASSLGQNTEAFFGQGTRLTVV.

The chain joins TRBV3-1 (or the pseudogene TRBV3-2) to TRBJ2-2, with D unclear. V lost 3 bases and J 5 bases, leaving 10 bases between the germline ends. From germline, CDR1 is LGHDT and CDR2 YNNKEL (reference sequence). This CDR3 has 14 residues. The CDR3 is CASSQVKRTGELFF. The CDR3 bases are TGTGCCAGCAGCCAGGTGAAACGGACCGGGGAGCTGTTTTTT.

On this clone: A far larger clone is one base from this, pointing to a likely read error. The genes are TRBV6-2 or TRBV6-3 and TRBJ1-2; TRBD1 matches 8 bases. Germline CDR1 is MNHEY and CDR2 is SVGEGT. CDR3 size: 12 residues. V lost 4 bases and J lost 9; bases outside the gene matches: 4. CDR3 in amino acids: CASSSGQGSYTF. CDR3 DNA sequence: TGTGCCAGCAGTTCTGGACAGGGAAGCTACACCTTC.

This clone was seen only a few times. This sample includes further DNA sequences coding for the same CDR3. The chain recombines TRBV19 with TRBJ1-2; 9 nucleotides match TRBD1. The J segment lost 4 bases and the V segment lost 7 bases, leaving 7 bases of the junction unmatched. Germline-derived CDR1 and CDR2 are LNHDA and SQIVND (reference sequence). The CDR3 totals 14 residues. Here the CDR3 reads CASNPGQGGYGYTF. The CDR3 DNA is TGTGCCAGTAATCCGGGACAGGGAGGCTATGGCTACACCTTC.

V is TRBV6-6 and J is TRBJ2-1; possible D gene TRBD2, 7 bases. This CDR3 region has 16 residues. Trimming took off 2 bases at V and 5 bases at J, with 16 bases between the two ends. The V gene's germline CDR1 is MNHNY and CDR2 SVGAGI (reference sequence). For the CDR3, the DNA is TGTGCCAGCAGTTACGATGGGGGGGGGCCAAACAATGAGCAGTTCTTC. This sequence encodes CASSYDGGGPNNEQFF.

This chain links TRBV14 with TRBJ2-7; TRBD2 matches at 9 bases. Germline values: CDR1 SGHDN, CDR2 FVKESK. The ends lost 4 bases at V and 5 bases at J; junction bases unmatched: 6. This CDR3 contains 14 residues. The CDR3 loop reads CASSPGLAHDEQYF. The CDR3 coding sequence is TGTGCCAGCAGCCCGGGACTAGCTCACGACGAGCAGTACTTC.

This chain joins TRBV12-5 and TRBJ2-2; 9 bases align to TRBD2. CDR1 LGHNT and CDR2 FRNRAP come from the germline V gene. V shed 5 bases and J 0 bases; nucleotides not matched to a gene: 4. The CDR3 extends over 16 amino acids. The CDR3 reads CASGIGTSTNTGELFF. CDR3 nucleotide sequence: TGTGCTAGTGGTATCGGGACTAGCACGAACACCGGGGAGCTGTTTTTT.